Each of the 20 T cell receptor beta chains below was sequenced from the same sample in a study of T cell responses to AZD1222 COVID-19 vaccine. Data came from immunoSEQ multiplex PCR; TCRdb stores just in-frame clones and leaves some out. The data show around 200,000 clones, over 90% seen once. Sequencing used peripheral blood, obtained on day 0 of AZD1222 vaccination. Receptor source: an adult in good health.

V usage is TRBV9 and J usage is TRBJ1-4, with 7 bases fitting TRBD1. This CDR3 contains 14 residues. Germline V gene lookup returns CDR1 SGDLS and CDR2 YYNGEE. The J segment lost 4 bases and the V segment lost 3 bases, leaving 3 bases of the junction unmatched. The CDR3 loop is CASSEGQINEKLFF. CDR3 in DNA: TGTGCCAGCAGCGAGGGACAGATTAATGAAAAACTGTTTTTT.

This clone occurred once. The chain employs TRBV30 and TRBJ1-4; TRBD1 might be the D (5 bases). Trimming stripped 4 bases from V and 7 bases from J, with 10 bases between. The length of the CDR3 is 12 residues. Germline V gene sequence: CDR1 GTSNPN, CDR2 SVGIG (reference sequence). The CDR3 spells CAWIGTSEKLFF. The CDR3 nucleotides are TGTGCCTGGATTGGGACGTCTGAAAAACTGTTTTTT.

This clone was recorded only once. The chain recombines TRBV4-1 with TRBJ1-1, with unresolved D. Trimming stripped 1 base from V and 3 bases from J, with 15 bases between. The V gene's germline CDR1 is MGHRA and CDR2 YSYEKL. The CDR3 consists of 16 residues. This CDR3 reads CASSQVSQTWDTEAFF. Written as DNA, the CDR3 is TGCGCCAGCAGCCAAGTTAGCCAAACCTGGGACACTGAAGCTTTCTTT.

The chain employs TRBV7-9 and TRBJ1-5, with 9 nucleotides matching TRBD1. This CDR3 has 14 amino acids. The germline CDR1 and CDR2 sequences are SEHNR and FQNEAQ (reference sequence). The junction had 4 bases not matched to a gene; V was cut back by 3 bases and J by 7 bases. In DNA form, the CDR3 reads TGTGCCAGCAGCTTGGGACAGGGTTGGCAGCCCCAGCATTTT. This codes for CASSLGQGWQPQHF.

The chain uses TRBV9 and TRBJ2-5; no clear D. Trimming stripped 0 bases from V and 7 bases from J, with 10 bases between. Germline V CDR1 and CDR2: SGDLS, YYNGEE. This CDR3 comprises 13 residues. The CDR3 region is CASSVDYSPTQYF. Written as DNA, the CDR3 is TGTGCCAGCAGCGTAGATTATAGCCCGACCCAGTACTTC.

The rearrangement links TRBV5-1 to TRBJ2-1, with 8 bases aligning to TRBD2. The length of the CDR3 is 16 residues. V gave up 4 bases and J gave up 0 bases; unmatched junction bases: 6. Germline V gene lookup returns CDR1 SGHRS and CDR2 YFSETQ. CDR3 DNA: TGCGCCAGCAGCGGAAGCGGGAGTAGCTCCTACAATGAGCAGTTCTTC. Amino acids: CASSGSGSSSYNEQFF.

In nucleotides, the CDR3 is TGCGCCAGCAGCCCCAGCGATTTGGTTGGGCCGCCGTATAATGAAAAACTGTTTTTT. It translates to CASSPSDLVGPPYNEKLFF. This chain uses TRBV4-1 with TRBJ1-4; D ambiguous. Trimming cost V 4 bases and J 4 bases, with 25 bases left between them. The length of the CDR3 is 19 residues. The germline gives CDR1 MGHRA, CDR2 YSYEKL.

The chain couples TRBV7-6 to TRBJ2-1; 7 bases fit TRBD1. Germline V gene data show CDR1 as SGHVS and CDR2 as FNYEAQ. This CDR3 region has 15 residues. Trimming took 2 bases from V and 3 from J; bases not matched to a gene: 4. In DNA, the CDR3 is TGTGCCAGCAGCTTATGGAACAGGGGCTACAATGAGCAGTTCTTC. This translates into CASSLWNRGYNEQFF.

This clone was seen more than once but under ten times. This chain uses TRBV7-9 with TRBJ1-6, with unresolved D. The germline V gene encodes CDR1 SEHNR and CDR2 FQNEAQ (reference sequence). Trimming shortened V by 1 base and J by 8 bases, and 9 bases separated the two germline ends. The CDR3 has 14 amino acids. The CDR3 spells CASSLESAYSPLHF. CDR3 nucleotides: TGTGCCAGCAGCTTAGAGTCTGCCTATTCACCCCTCCACTTT.

J is TRBJ1-4 and V is TRBV3-1 (or the pseudogene TRBV3-2), with no clear D. Germline loops: CDR1 LGHDT, CDR2 YNNKEL (reference sequence). This CDR3 has 15 residues. V dropped 7 bases and J dropped 2 bases, with 14 bases sitting between them. CDR3 DNA: TGTGCCAGCACGACGGCGGGCGGCACTAATGAAAAACTGTTTTTT. Amino acids: CASTTAGGTNEKLFF.

V usage is TRBV7-9 and J usage is TRBJ1-4; tentatively, D is TRBD1 (5 bases). This CDR3 is 15 amino acids long. Germline assignment: CDR1 SEHNR and CDR2 FQNEAQ (reference sequence). V was shortened by 6 bases and J by 5 bases, with 16 bases between the two germline ends. The CDR3 protein is CASSISTANNEKLFF. CDR3 sequence (DNA): TGTGCCAGCAGTATATCGACAGCCAACAATGAAAAACTGTTTTTT.

V usage is TRBV6-5 and J usage is TRBJ2-7; D not certain. The V gene lost 5 bases and the J gene lost 4 bases, with 12 bases spanning the gap. CDR1 and CDR2 from the germline V gene are MNHEY and SVGAGI. The CDR3 is 13 amino acids. CDR3 sequence reads: CASSPRVLYEQYF. CDR3 in DNA: TGTGCCAGCAGTCCCCGGGTTCTTTACGAGCAGTACTTC.

V and J are TRBV6-1 and TRBJ1-2; D perhaps matches TRBD1 (6 bases). With 4 bases removed from V and 4 bases from J, the gap between germline ends came to 19 bases. Germline V gene lookup returns CDR1 MNHNS and CDR2 SASEGT. This CDR3 spans 16 amino acids. The CDR3 DNA reads TGTGCCAGCAGTGTCACCCCGGGACAAGCTATCTATGGCTACACCTTC. Translation gives CASSVTPGQAIYGYTF.

The gene calls are TRBV4-1 and TRBJ2-5; the D gene is possibly TRBD2 (7 bases). CDR3 size: 15 residues. The ends were cut back, 4 bases at V and 3 bases at J, with 15 bases in the middle. The germline gives CDR1 MGHRA, CDR2 YSYEKL. CDR3 nucleotides: TGCGCCAGCAGCCTGGCGGCGGGGGCTGAAGAGACCCAGTACTTC. Translating gives CASSLAAGAEETQYF.

The V call is TRBV19, the J call TRBJ2-5; TRBD2 matches 10 bases. Germline assignment: CDR1 LNHDA and CDR2 SQIVND (reference sequence). The CDR3 has 20 amino acids. V shed 0 bases and J 7 bases; nucleotides not matched to a gene: 20. The CDR3 region has the DNA TGTGCCAGTAGTATAGATCGGGCTAGCGGGGGAGACCTCTTCTTGTGGACCCAGTACTTC. Encoded protein: CASSIDRASGGDLFLWTQYF.

The V gene is TRBV25-1, the J gene TRBJ1-2; 7 nucleotides agree with TRBD1. Germline CDR1 is MGHDK and CDR2 is SYGVNS. J gave up 5 bases and V 7 bases, and 7 bases lay outside the gene matches. The CDR3 is 13 amino acids. The CDR3 spells CASTPGQPYGYTF. For the CDR3, the DNA is TGTGCCAGCACCCCGGGACAGCCATATGGCTACACCTTC.

V and J are TRBV5-1 and TRBJ1-6, with 7 bases identical to TRBD1. V shed 0 bases and J 12 bases; nucleotides not matched to a gene: 9. Germline V gene sequence: CDR1 SGHRS, CDR2 YFSETQ. This CDR3 has 15 amino acids. DNA of the CDR3: TGCGCCAGCAGCTTGGCGGCAGGGGGGAATAGACCCCTCCACTTT. The encoded protein is CASSLAAGGNRPLHF. The complete variable domain, with remaining parts taken from reference TRBV5-1 and TRBJ1-6, reads KAGVTQTPRYLIKTRGQQVTLSCSPISGHRSVSWYQQTPGQGLQFLFEYFSETQRNKGNFPGRFSGRQFSNSRSEMNVSTLELGDSALYLCASSLAAGGNRPLHFGNGTRLTVT.

The rearrangement uses TRBV21-1 and TRBJ2-1; the table's D call, TRBD2, was not checked against the DNA. TRBV21-1 is recorded as a pseudogene. The CDR3 extends over 14 amino acids. The CDR3 region has the DNA TGTGCCAGCCACGGCCGGCGGGGCGCCAATGAGCAGTTCTTC. As protein: CASHGRRGANEQFF.

The rearrangement links TRBV27 to TRBJ2-7; D is ambiguous. The V gene lost 2 bases and the J gene lost 0 bases, with 8 bases spanning the gap. Per germline, CDR1 MNHEY and CDR2 SMNVEV (reference sequence). This CDR3 has 14 amino acids. The CDR3 DNA reads TGTGCCAGCAGTTTAAGTCCGTTCTCCTACGAGCAGTACTTC. As protein: CASSLSPFSYEQYF.

The chain uses TRBV5-4 and TRBJ1-1, with 7 bases identical to TRBD1. Germline V gene lookup returns CDR1 SGHNT and CDR2 YYREEE (reference sequence). The CDR3 loop spans 16 amino acids. After removal of 4 bases from V and 2 bases from J, the junction contained 11 bases not matched to a gene. Written as DNA, the CDR3 is TGTGCCAGCAGCCGACCTTCGACAGGGTACAACACTGAAGCTTTCTTT. The encoded protein is CASSRPSTGYNTEAFF. Full variable domain (outside the CDR3, taken from reference TRBV5-4 and TRBJ1-1): ETGVTQSPTHLIKTRGQQVTLRCSSQSGHNTVSWYQQALGQGPQFIFQYYREEENGRGNFPPRFSGLQFPNYSSELNVNALELDDSALYLCASSRPSTGYNTEAFFGQGTRLTVV.